The rows below give T cell receptor beta chains drawn from one sample of a study of T cells in Graves' hyperthyroidism and ophthalmopathy. A single record per CDR3 protein comes from TCRdb applying MiXCR to the multiplex PCR reads. Of hundreds of thousands of distinct CDR3 sequences detected, over 35% appear once; the ten largest clones hold approximately 10%. Sequences were obtained from blood. All receptors come from a young man with Graves' hyperthyroidism. CDR3s include the opening cysteine and the closing phenylalanine or tryptophan. The listing skips clone size in some rows; elsewhere it reads once, few, many or a size class.

j_call: TRBJ1-5; clone_size: NA; v_call: TRBV25-1; cdr3_aa: CAREGAMDQPQHF
j_call: TRBJ1-1; clone_size: NA; v_call: TRBV9; cdr3_aa: CASTPKDDTEAFF
j_call: TRBJ1-1; clone_size: NA; v_call: TRBV7-3; cdr3_aa: CASSLIRPTSTEAFF
j_call: TRBJ1-5; clone_size: many; v_call: TRBV12-3/TRBV12-4; cdr3_aa: CASRGQGAQPQHF
j_call: TRBJ2-7; clone_size: NA; v_call: TRBV29-1; cdr3_aa: CSARNGNSYEQYF
j_call: TRBJ2-5; clone_size: many; v_call: TRBV15; cdr3_aa: CATSRTQETQYF
j_call: TRBJ2-2; clone_size: once; v_call: TRBV13; cdr3_aa: CASSFPRRGNTGELFF
j_call: TRBJ2-7; clone_size: many; v_call: TRBV2; cdr3_aa: CASQTSGPYEQYF
j_call: TRBJ1-4; clone_size: NA; v_call: TRBV7-9; cdr3_aa: CASSQVAPVEKLFF
j_call: TRBJ1-5; clone_size: many; v_call: TRBV7-9; cdr3_aa: CASSLGEGQGPRLHF
j_call: TRBJ1-1; clone_size: once; v_call: TRBV5-1; cdr3_aa: CASSFPGTPEAFF
j_call: TRBJ1-2; clone_size: NA; v_call: TRBV6-5; cdr3_aa: CASSLYRGQVYGYTF
j_call: TRBJ2-3; clone_size: few; v_call: TRBV7-7; cdr3_aa: CASRDFLDTQYF
j_call: TRBJ2-5; clone_size: many; v_call: TRBV20-1; cdr3_aa: CSAGEVQETQYF
j_call: TRBJ1-5; clone_size: NA; v_call: TRBV19; cdr3_aa: CASATGRGPKHF
j_call: TRBJ2-5; clone_size: few; v_call: TRBV7-9; cdr3_aa: CASSREKSQETQYF
j_call: TRBJ1-3; clone_size: NA; v_call: TRBV10-3; cdr3_aa: CAISRPGSGNTIYF